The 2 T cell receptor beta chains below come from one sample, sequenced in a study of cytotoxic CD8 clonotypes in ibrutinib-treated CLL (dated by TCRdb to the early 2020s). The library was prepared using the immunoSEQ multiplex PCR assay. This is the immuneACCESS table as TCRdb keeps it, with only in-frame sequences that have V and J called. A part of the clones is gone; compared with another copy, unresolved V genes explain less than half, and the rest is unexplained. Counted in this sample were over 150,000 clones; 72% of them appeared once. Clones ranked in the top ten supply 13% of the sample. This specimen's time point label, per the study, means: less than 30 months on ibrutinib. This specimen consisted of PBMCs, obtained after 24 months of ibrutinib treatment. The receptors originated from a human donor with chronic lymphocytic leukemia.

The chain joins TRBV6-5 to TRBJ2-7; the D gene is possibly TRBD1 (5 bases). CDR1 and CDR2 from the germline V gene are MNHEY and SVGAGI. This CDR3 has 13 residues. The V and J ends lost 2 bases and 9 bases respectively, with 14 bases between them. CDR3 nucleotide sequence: TGTGCCAGCAGTTACGGGGCTCTTTCCGGGCAGTACTTC. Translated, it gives CASSYGALSGQYF.

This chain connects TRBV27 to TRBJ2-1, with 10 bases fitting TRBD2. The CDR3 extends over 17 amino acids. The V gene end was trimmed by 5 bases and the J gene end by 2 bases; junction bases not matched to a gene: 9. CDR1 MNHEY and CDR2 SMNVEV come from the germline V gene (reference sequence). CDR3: CASSPSGLATAYNEQFF. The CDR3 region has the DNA TGTGCCAGCAGTCCCTCGGGACTAGCGACAGCCTACAATGAGCAGTTCTTC.